This TCR beta chain is from a study of beta chain features in type 1 diabetes. General study points: TCRB CDR3s were moderately but significantly shorter in Type 1 diabetes patients in all four CD4+ subsets.

Expressed TCRB transcripts were sequenced because the isolated RNA had all been reverse transcribed beforehand. The table came from immunoSEQ multiplex PCR; TCRdb's copy has only in-frame clones and leaves some out. The sample has about 740,000 clones, 13% seen once. V lost 0 bases, J lost 5 bases, and 8 bases lay in between. Germline assignment: CDR1 SGDLS and CDR2 YYNGEE. The CDR3 runs 14 residues. Details on this clone: Its antigen is unknown.

This clonotype originated in a young man with type 1 diabetes. The V and J genes are TRBV9 and TRBJ2-2; D is unclear. Sequencing was carried out using naive CD4+ T cells from blood. The CDR3 here is CASSVGWLTGELFF. The CDR3 bases are TGTGCCAGCAGCGTAGGGTGGCTAACCGGGGAGCTGTTTTTT.